The 4 T cell receptor beta chains in this list originate from one sample, sequenced in a study of T cell changes during pregnancy in multiple sclerosis. Assay: immunoSEQ multiplex PCR; the TCRdb copy retains only in-frame clones and omits some. In the table there are tens of thousands of clones, around nine tenths of which are singletons. Specimen: peripheral blood, collected in the first trimester of pregnancy. The receptor set was obtained from a female donor in good health, enrolled as a control in a pregnancy study.

This clone was seen a few times. The chain combines TRBV10-3 with TRBJ2-1; TRBD2 matches 11 bases. V gave up 3 bases and J gave up 6 bases; unmatched junction bases: 4. The CDR3 length is 15 residues. The germline V gene has CDR1 ENHRY and CDR2 SYGVKD. In DNA, the CDR3 is TGTGCCATCAGTGACCCCGGGACTAGCGGCAATGAGCAGTTCTTC. This gives the protein CAISDPGTSGNEQFF.

This chain connects TRBV28 to TRBJ2-7; 11 bases agree with TRBD2. Germline lookup yields CDR1 MDHEN and CDR2 SYDVKM. V shed 6 bases, J shed 7 bases, and the junction held 11 bases outside the gene matches. This CDR3 is 15 amino acids long. CDR3 coding DNA: TGTGCCAGCAGCAGACTAGCGGGGACGAACGGGGAGCAGTACTTC. It is translated as CASSRLAGTNGEQYF.

The chain's CDR3 is CASSLPGQGGKDSNIQYF. CDR3 DNA sequence: TGTGCCAGCAGCCTCCCCGGCCAGGGAGGAAAAGATTCAAACATTCAGTACTTC. The chain is built from TRBV4-2 and TRBJ2-4; a possible D gene is TRBD2 (6 bases). The CDR3 has 18 residues. Germline V gene lookup returns CDR1 LGHNA and CDR2 YNFKEQ. V lost 4 bases and J 6 bases, leaving 25 bases between the germline ends.

This clone was recorded only once. V gene TRBV2 combines with J gene TRBJ2-2; 7 nucleotides match TRBD1. This CDR3 region has 12 residues. The V segment lost 5 bases and the J segment 8 bases; nucleotides outside the gene matches: 2. Germline V gene lookup returns CDR1 SNHLY and CDR2 FYNNEI. The CDR3 here is CASSLDRGELFF. CDR3 DNA: TGTGCCAGCAGTTTGGACAGGGGGGAGCTGTTTTTT.